This T cell receptor beta chain was captured by sequencing in a study of PD-1 blockade in mismatch repair-deficient tumors. TCRdb's table, derived via immunoSEQ multiplex PCR, lists solely in-frame clones and lacks some. The repertoire holds about 34,000 clones, about 85% seen once, with 3% to 3.5% in the top ten. J gave up 0 bases and V 4 bases, and 8 bases lay outside the gene matches. Germline CDR1 and CDR2: SGHAT and FQNNGV. This CDR3 spans 16 amino acids. The starting material was PBMCs, obtained roughly 6 weeks after starting pembrolizumab. This chain links TRBV11-2 with TRBJ1-1; 7 nucleotides match TRBD1. This TCR was recovered from an adult with mismatch repair-deficient cancer. The CDR3, as DNA: TGTGCCAGCAGCTCCCCCCGACAGGGCCTGAACACTGAAGCTTTCTTT. Amino acid sequence: CASSSPRQGLNTEAFF.